Following are 26 T cell receptor beta chains from one sample sequenced in a study of T cells in Graves' hyperthyroidism and ophthalmopathy. The source material, RNA transcripts, was used to amplify TCR beta CDR3 regions. Primed by the HTBI set, a first-round RT-PCR was run on the TCR CDR3. TCRdb independently ran MiXCR on the multiplex PCR reads; one entry per CDR3 protein. The repertoire holds some 600,000 distinct CDR3 sequences, with about 15% as singletons. Material: blood. The source is a young woman with Graves' hyperthyroidism that later progressed to Graves' ophthalmopathy.

The rearrangement joins TRBV11-1 to TRBJ1-5, with D tentatively TRBD1 (5 bases). There are 16 residues in the CDR3. V was pared by 0 bases and J by 2 bases, with 11 bases between. Germline CDR1 reads SGHAT; CDR2 reads FQDESV (reference sequence). For the CDR3, the DNA is TGTGCCAGCAGCTTAGCGGTTTCGGGGGGCAATCAGCCCCAGCATTTT. The encoded protein is CASSLAVSGGNQPQHF.

The sample holds many counts of this clonotype. The rearrangement links TRBV2 to TRBJ1-1, with D unclear. The CDR3 covers 13 residues. Trimming pared 8 bases from V and 0 bases from J, leaving 10 bases between. From germline, CDR1 is SNHLY and CDR2 FYNNEI. The CDR3 DNA sequence: TGTGCCAGCGGCGTCAACTTGAACACTGAAGCTTTCTTT. Residues: CASGVNLNTEAFF.

About this clonotype itself: This could be a read error, since a much larger clone is one nucleotide away. This chain links TRBV19 with TRBJ1-4; D perhaps matches TRBD1 (5 bases). Trimming removed 8 bases at V and 0 bases at J, with 16 bases between. In germline, CDR1 is LNHDA, CDR2 SQIVND (reference sequence). The CDR3 contains 16 residues. The CDR3: CASGSRDAPTNEKLFF. In nucleotides, the CDR3 is TGTGCCAGTGGTTCCCGGGACGCACCAACTAATGAAAAACTGTTTTTT. The entire variable domain, with the rest obtained from reference TRBV19 and TRBJ1-4, is as follows: DGGITQSPKYLFRKEGQNVTLSCEQNLNHDAMYWYRQDPGQGLRLIYYSQIVNDFQKGDIAEGYSVSREKKESFPLTVTSAQKNPTAFYLCASGSRDAPTNEKLFFGSGTQLSVL.

This clonotype showed up many times. The V gene is TRBV3-1, the J gene TRBJ2-7; D not resolved. CDR1 is LGHDT and CDR2 is YNNKEL in the germline V gene (reference sequence). V was trimmed by 0 bases and J by 8 bases, leaving 11 bases between them. The CDR3 contains 13 residues. CDR3 amino acids: CASSQDGWGKQYF. In nucleotides, the CDR3 is TGTGCCAGCAGCCAAGATGGCTGGGGTAAGCAGTACTTC.

This clonotype was seen at least ten times. This sequence joins TRBV30 and TRBJ1-5; D is unresolved. Germline lookup yields CDR1 GTSNPN and CDR2 SVGIG (reference sequence). Trimming stripped 3 bases from V and 3 bases from J, with 12 bases between. This CDR3 has 14 residues. CDR3 region: CAWRLTDNNQPQHF. The DNA for the CDR3 is TGTGCCTGGAGACTAACAGATAACAATCAGCCCCAGCATTTT.

This clonotype was counted at least ten times. This chain links TRBV30 with TRBJ2-2; weak D call: TRBD1 (5 bases). The germline V gene has CDR1 GTSNPN and CDR2 SVGIG (reference sequence). The CDR3 spans 14 residues. V was shortened by 7 bases and J by 0 bases, with 12 bases between the two germline ends. CDR3 in amino acids: CASNGAANTGELFF. The CDR3 DNA sequence: TGTGCCTCAAATGGGGCAGCGAACACCGGGGAGCTGTTTTTT. Using reference TRBV30 and TRBJ2-2 for the parts outside the CDR3, the full variable domain is SQTIHQWPATLVQPVGSPLSLECTVEGTSNPNLYWYRQAAGRGLQLLFYSVGIGQISSEVPQNLSASRPQDRQFILSSKKLLLSDSGFYLCASNGAANTGELFFGEGSRLTVL.

This chain joins TRBV27 and TRBJ1-5, with D unresolved. V was pared by 5 bases and J by 0 bases, with 17 bases between. CDR1 is MNHEY and CDR2 is SMNVEV in the germline V gene (reference sequence). There are 17 residues in the CDR3. DNA for the CDR3: TGTGCCAGCAGTCCTCTACCCGTCGGTAATAGCAATCAGCCCCAGCATTTT. It yields the protein CASSPLPVGNSNQPQHF.

In this sample, this clonotype turned up many times. CDR3 nucleotides: TGTGCCAGCTGGGACTTCAGAAACAATGAGCAGTTCTTC. Its protein is CASWDFRNNEQFF. The chain has TRBV6-1 and TRBJ2-1; possibly TRBD2 for D (6 bases). V was shortened by 8 bases and J by 5 bases, with 13 bases between the two germline ends. The CDR3 runs 13 residues. Germline lookup yields CDR1 MNHNS and CDR2 SASEGT.

This clonotype was counted many times. The chain carries TRBV2 and TRBJ2-5; D is perhaps TRBD1 or TRBD2 (6 bases each). The CDR3 loop spans 15 amino acids. Between the trimmed V and J ends, which lost 5 bases and 5 bases, there was a span of 18 bases. The germline gives CDR1 SNHLY, CDR2 FYNNEI. The CDR3 spells CASSIMGGGGETQYF. The DNA for the CDR3 is TGTGCCAGCAGTATTATGGGGGGCGGAGGCGAGACCCAGTACTTC.

This clonotype was seen at least ten times. This chain connects TRBV10-2 to TRBJ2-2; D gene ambiguous. The V gene's germline CDR1 is WSHSY and CDR2 SAAADI. The CDR3 is made up of 13 amino acids. V was cut by 8 bases and J by 5 bases, with 12 bases left in between. CDR3 nucleotide sequence: TGCGCCAGCCATCCCGCCACGACCGGGGAGCTGTTTTTT. It yields the protein CASHPATTGELFF.

This clonotype was detected many times. The J gene is TRBJ2-1, the V gene TRBV7-9; no clear D. CDR1 and CDR2 from the germline V gene are SEHNR and FQNEAQ (reference sequence). The CDR3 spans 13 residues. V lost 5 bases and J lost 8, with 13 bases in between. This CDR3 reads CASSLSPKDEQFF. CDR3 nucleotides: TGTGCCAGCAGCCTCTCTCCCAAGGATGAGCAGTTCTTC.

This clonotype was counted ten times or more. The CDR3 DNA sequence: TGTGCCTGGGACTTAGCGGGAGCAGCAGATACGCAGTATTTT. This gives the protein CAWDLAGAADTQYF. The J gene is TRBJ2-3, the V gene TRBV30; TRBD2 matches at 9 bases. Unmatched junction bases numbered 7, after V lost 5 bases and J lost 4 bases. CDR1 is GTSNPN, CDR2 SVGIG, per germline (reference sequence). The CDR3 sequence is 14 residues long.

This clonotype turned up a few times. The J gene is TRBJ1-4, the V gene TRBV12-3 or TRBV12-4, with D hard to call. Trimming stripped 5 bases from V and 7 bases from J, with 17 bases between. This CDR3 has 15 amino acids. CDR3 nucleotides: TGTGCCAGCAGTCCGGACGTGGGCAGAGTTGAAAAACTGTTTTTT. It encodes CASSPDVGRVEKLFF.

Ten or more counts support this clonotype. This chain connects TRBV27 to TRBJ1-2, with no clear D. This CDR3 is built from 14 residues. Germline assignment: CDR1 MNHEY and CDR2 SMNVEV (reference sequence). Trimming shortened V by 5 bases and J by 3 bases, and 13 bases separated the two germline ends. DNA for the CDR3: TGTGCCAGCAGTCTCGCGCCAGGTTACTATGGCTACACCTTC. Protein sequence: CASSLAPGYYGYTF.

This clonotype was seen ten or more times. V gene TRBV28 combines with J gene TRBJ2-7; tentative D call: TRBD2 (6 bases). Per germline, CDR1 MDHEN and CDR2 SYDVKM. The CDR3 is 17 residues long. V gave up 5 bases and J gave up 3 bases, with 23 bases separating them. The CDR3 sequence is CASSLPPGLTYRYEQYF. The DNA for the CDR3 is TGTGCCAGCAGTCTACCGCCGGGACTTACCTATCGCTACGAGCAGTACTTC.

In this sample, this clonotype turned up many times. The rearrangement joins TRBV12-3 or TRBV12-4 to TRBJ1-5; 9 bases match TRBD1. The CDR3 covers 16 residues. The V segment lost 6 bases and the J segment 3 bases; nucleotides outside the gene matches: 9. The CDR3 loop is CASSRRTGVDNQPQHF. Written as DNA, the CDR3 is TGTGCCAGCAGCCGACGGACAGGGGTTGACAATCAGCCCCAGCATTTT.

In its sample, this clonotype was seen many times. The chain couples TRBV6-2 or TRBV6-3 to TRBJ2-3, with D possibly TRBD2 on 6 matching bases. CDR1 is MNHEY and CDR2 is SVGEGT in the germline V gene. This CDR3 spans 17 amino acids. The V and J ends lost 2 bases and 0 bases respectively, with 15 bases between them. Here the CDR3 reads CASSYGGSGYSTDTQYF. DNA for the CDR3: TGTGCCAGCAGTTACGGAGGGTCGGGCTATAGCACAGATACGCAGTATTTT.

This clonotype was counted only a few times. The chain couples TRBV6-1 to TRBJ2-7; a weak D match, TRBD1 (6 bases). Germline lookup yields CDR1 MNHNS and CDR2 SASEGT. V was shortened by 5 bases and J by 3 bases, with 11 bases between the two germline ends. The CDR3 has 13 amino acids. CDR3 bases: TGTGCCAGCAGTAGGACAGCCAACTACGAGCAGTACTTC. This sequence encodes CASSRTANYEQYF.

This clonotype has more than one count but fewer than ten. The V gene is TRBV4-3, the J gene TRBJ2-7; perhaps D is TRBD1 or TRBD2 (5 bases each). The CDR3 length is 15 residues. Trimming cost V 1 base and J 2 bases, with 12 bases left between them. Germline V CDR1 and CDR2: LGHNA, YSLEER. CDR3 DNA sequence: TGCGCCAGCAGCCAAGTAGGGACGGGGACCTACGAGCAGTACTTC. This codes for CASSQVGTGTYEQYF.

This clonotype was observed at least ten times. This chain links TRBV24-1 with TRBJ2-1; 11 bases match TRBD1. The V gene end was trimmed by 9 bases and the J gene end by 6 bases; junction bases not matched to a gene: 9. The germline gives CDR1 KGHDR, CDR2 SFDVKD. CDR3 length equals 15 residues. CDR3 coding DNA: TGTGCCACCGCGGCGGACAGGGGGCAGGGCAATGAGCAGTTCTTC. As protein: CATAADRGQGNEQFF.

There are many counts of this clonotype. The chain has TRBV3-1 and TRBJ2-3; 9 nucleotides match TRBD1. There are 19 residues in the CDR3. Germline trimming cut 2 bases from V and 2 bases from J; bases unmatched to any gene: 14. CDR1 and CDR2 (germline): LGHDT, YNNKEL (reference sequence). The CDR3, as DNA: TGTGCCAGCAGCCAAAACTGGAATCCCGGGACAGGGTCCACAGATACGCAGTATTTT. Its protein is CASSQNWNPGTGSTDTQYF.

This clonotype has just a few counts. The chain carries TRBV29-1 and TRBJ2-7; D may match TRBD1 or TRBD2 (5 bases each). Per the germline V gene, CDR1 is SQVTM and CDR2 is ANQGSEA. With 4 bases removed from V and 6 bases from J, the gap between germline ends came to 10 bases. CDR3 length: 11 amino acids. CDR3 region: CSVGGFVEQYF. The CDR3 nucleotides are TGCAGCGTTGGGGGGTTCGTCGAGCAGTACTTC.

This clonotype has only a few counts. The chain has TRBV4-2 and TRBJ1-4, with a tentative D call TRBD1 (6 bases). The V end lost 0 bases, the J end lost 7 bases, and 15 bases lay between the germline ends. This CDR3 is 16 amino acids long. CDR1 is LGHNA and CDR2 is YNFKEQ in the germline V gene. CDR3 region: CASSQDTAGVSEKLFF. In nucleotides, the CDR3 is TGTGCCAGCAGCCAAGATACAGCAGGGGTATCTGAAAAACTGTTTTTT.

This clonotype appeared many times. The chain combines TRBV6-1 with TRBJ2-3; D perhaps matches TRBD1 (6 bases). Trimming removed 8 bases at V and 0 bases at J, with 9 bases between. CDR3 length: 13 amino acids. The germline V gene encodes CDR1 MNHNS and CDR2 SASEGT. The CDR3 region has the DNA TGTGCCAGCCACGGACAGAGCACAGATACGCAGTATTTT. Translation gives CASHGQSTDTQYF.

CDR3 amino acids: CASRNNIQDNSPLHF. The CDR3 nucleotides read TGCGCCAGCAGGAATAACATTCAGGATAATTCACCCCTCCACTTT. The J gene is TRBJ1-6, the V gene TRBV5-1; no definite D call. This CDR3 has 15 residues. The germline CDR1 and CDR2 sequences are SGHRS and YFSETQ. V lost 5 bases to trimming and J lost 5 bases, with 14 bases between them.

This chain links TRBV7-9 with TRBJ2-1; the match to TRBD2 covers 7 bases. There are 14 residues in the CDR3. CDR1 is SEHNR, CDR2 FQNEAQ, per germline (reference sequence). Trimming at V came to 1 base and at J to 10 bases, leaving 7 bases not matched to a gene. The CDR3 coding sequence is TGTGCCAGCAGCTTAGGGACTAGGCCATGGGAGCAGTTCTTC. Protein: CASSLGTRPWEQFF.